There are a few counts of the clone carrying this T cell receptor beta chain. Its target is unknown. CD45RO+ cells plus CCR7-negative CD45RA+ TemRA cells formed CD8 memory. Measured with immunoSEQ multiplex PCR; TCRdb has only the in-frame clones, and not every one. The repertoire holds 90,000 to 120,000 clones, with roughly two thirds as singletons. This record comes from a study of shared clonotypes between healthy human individuals. In the study overall: CD4 naive cells filled three plates per donor, CD4 memory three, CD8 naive two and CD8 memory one.

Germline lookup yields CDR1 SGHDT and CDR2 YYEEEE. V lost 0 bases and J 4 bases, leaving 25 bases between the germline ends. The CDR3 length is 19 residues. Study-wide points: It was the non-shared clonotypes that had lower generation probabilities than clonotypes shared by all four donors.

The sequence was obtained from a woman under 40 in good health. Input material: memory CD8+ T cells sorted from blood. The subset was: CD45RO+ cells pooled with CCR7-negative TemRA cells. The V call is TRBV5-6, the J call TRBJ1-2; possibly TRBD1 for D (6 bases). This chain's CDR3 is CASSLAGIPGGGGSYGYTF. DNA of the CDR3: TGTGCCAGCAGCTTGGCCGGAATCCCGGGCGGAGGGGGGAGCTATGGCTACACCTTC. Full variable domain (missing parts from reference TRBV5-6 and TRBJ1-2): DAGVTQSPTHLIKTRGQQVTLRCSPKSGHDTVSWYQQALGQGPQFIFQYYEEEERQRGNFPDRFSGHQFPNYSSELNVNALLLGDSALYLCASSLAGIPGGGGSYGYTFGSGTRLTVV.